This T cell receptor beta chain was sequenced during a study of blood T cells in healthy people across ages. Germline V gene data show CDR1 as SGHRS and CDR2 as YFSETQ. The CDR3 runs 15 residues. Trimming stripped 4 bases from V and 4 bases from J, with 17 bases between. Primed by a sample-barcoded 5' primer and a J-beta primer mix, a second PCR proceeded for 7 to 11 cycles. MiXCR was run by TCRdb on the 5' RACE reads, yielding one entry per CDR3 protein. The sample lists 650,000 to 700,000 distinct CDR3 sequences; about 30% were seen once. This clonotype was detected only a few times. Its target is not known. Study-wide results and limits: CMV status of donors was unknown, possibly confounding expanded clonotype changes. Naive and antigen-experienced cells were not separated, limiting conclusive comparison.

The receptor comes from a woman of 80 years or more in good health. The specimen sequenced was blood. The chain combines TRBV5-1 with TRBJ2-5, with D unclear. The CDR3: CASSLSRPIGETQYF. CDR3 DNA: TGCGCCAGCAGCCTTTCCCGCCCGATCGGAGAGACCCAGTACTTC.